In its sample, the clone carrying this TCR beta chain was seen many times. As originally analysed: Amplified reference gene primers provided the basis for estimating nucleated cell counts. Sequenced by immunoSEQ multiplex PCR; TCRdb stores in-frame clones only, minus some. D and trimming come from the DNA, and the V and J calls and clone size come from that table. The sample consists of about 110,000 clones, over 65% of them appearing once. These data originate in a study of blood T cell repertoires in COVID-19. Study-wide context: There were acute and convalescent COVID-19 samples, and they came from the United States, Italy and Spain.

The CDR3 contains 15 residues. The V segment lost 3 bases and the J segment 4 bases; nucleotides outside the gene matches: 8. The germline gives CDR1 SGHRS, CDR2 YFSETQ. V gene TRBV5-1 combines with J gene TRBJ2-7; 9 nucleotides agree with TRBD1. Sequencing was done on a sample of peripheral blood. This clonotype was obtained from an elderly man with COVID-19, enrolled during active disease. The CDR3 region is CASSSTPGQGYEQYF. CDR3 bases: TGCGCCAGCAGCTCTACCCCGGGACAGGGTTACGAGCAGTACTTC.